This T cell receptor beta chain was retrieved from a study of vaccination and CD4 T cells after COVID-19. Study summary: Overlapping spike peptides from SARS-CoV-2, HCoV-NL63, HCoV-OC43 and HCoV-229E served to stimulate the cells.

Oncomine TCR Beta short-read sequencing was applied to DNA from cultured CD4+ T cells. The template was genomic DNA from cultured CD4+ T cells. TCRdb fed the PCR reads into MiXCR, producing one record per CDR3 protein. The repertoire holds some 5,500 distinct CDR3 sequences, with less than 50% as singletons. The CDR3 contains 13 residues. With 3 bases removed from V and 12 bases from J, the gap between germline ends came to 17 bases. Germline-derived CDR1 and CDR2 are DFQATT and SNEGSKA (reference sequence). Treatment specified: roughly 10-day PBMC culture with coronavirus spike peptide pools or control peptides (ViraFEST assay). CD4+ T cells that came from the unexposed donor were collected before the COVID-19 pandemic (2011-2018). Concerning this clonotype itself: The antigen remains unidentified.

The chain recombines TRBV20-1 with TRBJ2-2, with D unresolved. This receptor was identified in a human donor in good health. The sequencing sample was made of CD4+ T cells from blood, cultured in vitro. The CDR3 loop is CSASRESGDKLFF. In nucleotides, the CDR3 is TGCAGTGCTAGTCGCGAATCGGGCGATAAGCTGTTTTTT.